These T cell receptor beta chains were read from a single sample in a study of Ad26.COV2.S vaccination and SARS-CoV-2 variants. The repertoire was sequenced with immunoSEQ multiplex PCR; TCRdb's copy has only in-frame clones and lacks some. Among 380,000 or so clones listed, 86% were seen once. Here the sequenced sample was peripheral blood, taken in a trial of Ad26.COV2.S vaccine versus placebo. Every receptor here comes from a person between 18 and 65 years old who received the Ad26.COV2.S COVID-19 vaccine or a placebo. CDR3s include the opening cysteine and the closing phenylalanine or tryptophan. The D gene is left open where the match is weak. Expanded clones get a size class; other rows say once, few or many, or leave the size out.

J,V,D,size,CDR3,DNA
TRBJ2-5,TRBV5-1,TRBD1,.,CASSFTTGATQETQYF,TGCGCCAGCAGCTTTACTACAGGGGCGACTCAAGAGACCCAGTACTTC
TRBJ2-3,TRBV18,TRBD2,once,CASSPLRLAGGTDTQYF,TGTGCCAGCTCACCCCTCCGACTAGCGGGGGGCACAGATACGCAGTATTTT
TRBJ1-2,TRBV29-1,TRBD1,.,CSVGVGTGDGYTF,TGCAGCGTGGGAGTCGGGACAGGGGATGGCTACACCTTC
TRBJ1-1,TRBV29-1,.,.,CSADGQWNTEAFF,TGCAGCGCTGATGGACAGTGGAACACTGAAGCTTTCTTT
TRBJ2-7,TRBV4-1,TRBD2,few,CASSQLDMGLAGGDEQYF,TGCGCCAGCAGCCAGCTCGACATGGGACTAGCGGGGGGAGACGAGCAGTACTTC
TRBJ2-6,TRBV6-2/TRBV6-3,.,once,CASSYSTRPGRSGANVLTF,TGTGCCAGCAGTTACTCTACCCGGCCAGGGCGGTCCGGGGCCAACGTCCTGACTTTC
TRBJ1-5,TRBV2,.,few,CASSVGYQPQHF,TGTGCCAGCAGTGTGGGGTATCAGCCCCAGCATTTT
TRBJ1-4,TRBV7-8,.,.,CASSLGWTNEKLFF,TGTGCCAGCAGCCTGGGCTGGACTAATGAAAAACTGTTTTTT
TRBJ2-1,TRBV5-1,.,few,CASSLAARSYNEQFF,TGCGCCAGCAGCTTGGCCGCCCGCTCCTACAATGAGCAGTTCTTC
TRBJ2-4,TRBV28,TRBD2,.,CASRAPGLAGGPVAKNIQYF,TGTGCCAGCAGGGCTCCGGGACTAGCGGGAGGGCCTGTGGCCAAAAACATTCAGTACTTC
TRBJ2-2,TRBV28,TRBD2,once,CASTSGGLAGTGELFF,TGTGCCAGCACCTCTGGCGGACTAGCGGGAACCGGGGAGCTGTTTTTT
TRBJ2-7,TRBV19,.,.,CASSPGTSVEQYF,TGTGCCAGTAGTCCTGGGACTTCCGTCGAGCAGTACTTC
TRBJ2-5,TRBV9,TRBD1,.,CASSVAVGQGQETQYF,TGTGCCAGCAGCGTAGCCGTCGGACAGGGCCAAGAGACCCAGTACTTC
TRBJ1-6,TRBV6-2/TRBV6-3,.,.,CASSYGRWDNSPLHF,TGTGCCAGCAGTTATGGTCGATGGGATAATTCACCCCTCCACTTT
TRBJ1-2,TRBV28,TRBD1,.,CASHSGQGFNYGYTF,TGTGCCAGCCATTCCGGACAGGGTTTCAACTATGGCTACACCTTC
TRBJ1-4,TRBV5-1,.,.,CASSTGGGGEKLFF,TGCGCCAGCAGCACCGGTGGGGGAGGGGAAAAACTGTTTTTT
TRBJ1-6,TRBV19,TRBD1,.,CASSDAGQGRSPLHF,TGTGCCAGTAGTGATGCGGGACAGGGGAGGTCACCCCTCCACTTT
TRBJ2-7,TRBV6-5,.,few,CASSRDWIYEQYF,TGTGCCAGCAGTCGGGACTGGATCTACGAGCAGTACTTC
TRBJ2-3,TRBV7-2,.,.,CASSRGQSTDTQYF,TGTGCCAGCAGCCGTGGACAGAGCACAGATACGCAGTATTTT
TRBJ2-5,TRBV7-2,TRBD1,few,CASSRPGQEETQYF,TGTGCCAGCAGCAGACCGGGACAGGAAGAGACCCAGTACTTC
TRBJ1-5,TRBV19,.,.,CASSMDTNQPQHF,TGTGCCAGTAGTATGGACACTAATCAGCCCCAGCATTTT
TRBJ2-3,TRBV28,TRBD2,.,CASSPTGEAGRDTQYF,TGTGCCAGCAGTCCTACTGGCGAAGCGGGAAGAGATACGCAGTATTTT
TRBJ2-1,TRBV28,.,.,CASTLGLDHYNEQFF,TGTGCCAGCACCCTGGGACTGGACCACTACAATGAGCAGTTCTTC